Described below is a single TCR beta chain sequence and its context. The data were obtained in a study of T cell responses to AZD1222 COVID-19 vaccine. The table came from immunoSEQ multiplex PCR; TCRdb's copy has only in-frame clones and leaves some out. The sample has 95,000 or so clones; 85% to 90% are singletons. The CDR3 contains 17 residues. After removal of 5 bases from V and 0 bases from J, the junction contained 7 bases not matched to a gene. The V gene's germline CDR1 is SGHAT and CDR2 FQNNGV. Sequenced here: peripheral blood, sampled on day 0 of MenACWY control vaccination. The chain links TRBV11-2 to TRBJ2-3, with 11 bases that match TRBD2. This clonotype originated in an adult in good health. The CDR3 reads CASSPTTSGASTDTQYF. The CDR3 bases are TGTGCCAGCAGCCCGACGACTAGCGGGGCGAGCACAGATACGCAGTATTTT.